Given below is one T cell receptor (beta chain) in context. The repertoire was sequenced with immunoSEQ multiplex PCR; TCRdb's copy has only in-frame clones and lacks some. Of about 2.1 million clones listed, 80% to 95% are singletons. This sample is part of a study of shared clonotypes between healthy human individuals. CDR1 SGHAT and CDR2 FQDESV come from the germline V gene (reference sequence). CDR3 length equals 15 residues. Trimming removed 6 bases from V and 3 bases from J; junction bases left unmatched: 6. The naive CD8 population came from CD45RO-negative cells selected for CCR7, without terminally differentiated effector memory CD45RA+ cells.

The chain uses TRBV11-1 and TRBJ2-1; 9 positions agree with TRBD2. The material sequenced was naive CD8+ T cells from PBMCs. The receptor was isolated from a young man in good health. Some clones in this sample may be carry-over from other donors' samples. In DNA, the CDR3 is TGTGCCAGCAGTCCGACTAGCGGTTACTACAATGAGCAGTTCTTC. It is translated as CASSPTSGYYNEQFF.